Described below is a single T cell receptor (beta chain) sequence and its context. The protocol was immunoSEQ multiplex PCR, while the TCRdb copy is restricted to in-frame clones and leaves out a portion. Among approximately 480,000 clones listed, around 85% were seen once. The sample belongs to a study of Ad26.COV2.S vaccination and SARS-CoV-2 variants. Germline values: CDR1 SGHRS, CDR2 YFSETQ. This CDR3 comprises 17 residues. V was clipped by 3 bases and J by 7 bases; unmatched bases: 8. As to treatment: 15 to 20 received Ad26.COV2.S at low or high dose, single or two shots; 5 received placebo; per-sample allocation not given. It was on day 63 after the first vaccine or placebo injection that samples were taken. As its vector, the vaccine had Ad26, which expressed Wuhan-strain SARS-CoV-2 spike.

This receptor was identified in a person aged 18 to 65 who received the Ad26.COV2.S COVID-19 vaccine or a placebo. The input for sequencing was peripheral blood, taken in a trial of Ad26.COV2.S vaccine versus placebo. The V call is TRBV5-1, the J call TRBJ2-3; 16 bases line up with TRBD2. CDR3 in DNA: TGCGCCAGCAGCTCGGGACTAGCGGGAGGGCCCGGTTATACGCAGTATTTT. Its protein product is CASSSGLAGGPGYTQYF.